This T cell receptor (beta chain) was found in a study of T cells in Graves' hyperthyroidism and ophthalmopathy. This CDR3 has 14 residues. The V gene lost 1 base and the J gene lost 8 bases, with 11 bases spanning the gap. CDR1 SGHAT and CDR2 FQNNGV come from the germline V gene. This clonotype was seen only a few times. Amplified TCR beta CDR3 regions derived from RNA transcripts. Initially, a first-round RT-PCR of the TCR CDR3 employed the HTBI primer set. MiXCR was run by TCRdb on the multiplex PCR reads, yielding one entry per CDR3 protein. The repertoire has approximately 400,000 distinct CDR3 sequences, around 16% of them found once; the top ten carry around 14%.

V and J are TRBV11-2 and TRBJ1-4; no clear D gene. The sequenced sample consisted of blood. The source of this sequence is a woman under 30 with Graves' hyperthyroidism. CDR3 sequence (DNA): TGTGCCAGCAGCTTAGTGGGGTCCAGGGAAAAACTGTTTTTT. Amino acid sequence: CASSLVGSREKLFF. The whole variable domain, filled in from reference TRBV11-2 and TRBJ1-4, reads EAGVAQSPRYKIIEKRQSVAFWCNPISGHATLYWYQQILGQGPKLLIQFQNNGVVDDSQLPKDRFSAERLKGVDSTLKIQPAKLEDSAVYLCASSLVGSREKLFFGSGTQLSVL.